These T cell receptor beta chains were read from a single sample in a study of T-cell reconstitution after alpha-beta-depleted transplantation in children. One entry per CDR3 protein, called by TCRdb with MiXCR from the PCR reads. This sample has over 200,000 distinct CDR3 sequences, with about 9.5% found just once. The sample here was PBMCs from the stem cell graft donor, taken from the stem cell graft. The receptors come from a human donor who donated a stem cell graft to a child with acute lymphoblastic leukemia. CDR3s include the opening cysteine and the closing phenylalanine or tryptophan. Each record gives: clone size, V gene, J gene, D gene, CDR3 protein, CDR3 DNA. A D gene is named only where the DNA matches it firmly. Expanded clones get a size class; other rows say once, few or many, or leave the size out.

clone size: many
V gene: TRBV18
J gene: TRBJ1-1
D gene: TRBD1
CDR3 protein: CASSLNTGVGTEAFF
CDR3 DNA: TGTGCCAGCTCACTCAACACAGGGGTCGGGACTGAAGCTTTCTTT

clone size: few
V gene: TRBV7-8
J gene: TRBJ1-5
D gene: NA
CDR3 protein: CASSLLFVDQPQHF
CDR3 DNA: TGTGCCAGCAGCTTGTTATTCGTGGATCAGCCCCAGCATTTT

clone size: NA
V gene: TRBV6-2/TRBV6-3
J gene: TRBJ2-1
D gene: NA
CDR3 protein: CASSYVPGFYNEQFF
CDR3 DNA: TGTGCCAGCAGTTATGTGCCGGGTTTTTACAATGAGCAGTTCTTC

clone size: many
V gene: TRBV3-1
J gene: TRBJ2-1
D gene: NA
CDR3 protein: CASSQTPPEQFF
CDR3 DNA: TGTGCCAGCAGCCAAACCCCCCCTGAGCAGTTCTTC

clone size: many
V gene: TRBV15
J gene: TRBJ2-5
D gene: TRBD1
CDR3 protein: CATSRYRGRETQYF
CDR3 DNA: TGTGCCACCAGCAGATACAGGGGTAGAGAGACCCAGTACTTC

clone size: NA
V gene: TRBV6-2/TRBV6-3
J gene: TRBJ2-1
D gene: NA
CDR3 protein: CASSYPDTFPHNEQFF
CDR3 DNA: TGTGCCAGCAGTTACCCGGACACTTTTCCCCACAATGAGCAGTTCTTC

clone size: few
V gene: TRBV25-1
J gene: TRBJ1-1
D gene: NA
CDR3 protein: CASSERDGEAEAFF
CDR3 DNA: TGTGCCAGCAGTGAACGGGACGGTGAAGCTGAAGCTTTCTTT

clone size: many
V gene: TRBV29-1
J gene: TRBJ1-4
D gene: NA
CDR3 protein: CSASTNEKLFF
CDR3 DNA: TGCAGCGCCTCAACTAATGAAAAACTGTTTTTT

clone size: many
V gene: TRBV11-2
J gene: TRBJ1-2
D gene: TRBD1
CDR3 protein: CASSFTQTGFGYTF
CDR3 DNA: TGTGCCAGCAGCTTTACGCAGACAGGGTTTGGCTACACCTTC

clone size: many
V gene: TRBV5-1
J gene: TRBJ2-1
D gene: TRBD2
CDR3 protein: CASSNQRGNNEQFF
CDR3 DNA: TGCGCCAGCAGTAACCAGCGGGGGAACAATGAGCAGTTCTTC

clone size: many
V gene: TRBV9
J gene: TRBJ2-1
D gene: TRBD2
CDR3 protein: CASSVEAGGRKYNEQFF
CDR3 DNA: TGTGCCAGCAGCGTAGAAGCGGGGGGTCGAAAGTACAATGAGCAGTTCTTC

clone size: many
V gene: TRBV12-3/TRBV12-4
J gene: TRBJ2-1
D gene: TRBD2
CDR3 protein: CASSSPWSGGFNEQFF
CDR3 DNA: TGTGCCAGCAGTTCCCCCTGGTCGGGGGGGTTTAATGAGCAGTTCTTC

clone size: many
V gene: TRBV12-3/TRBV12-4
J gene: TRBJ1-1
D gene: NA
CDR3 protein: CASSFLGSEAFF
CDR3 DNA: TGTGCCAGCAGTTTCCTGGGCTCTGAAGCTTTCTTT

clone size: many
V gene: TRBV11-3
J gene: TRBJ2-7
D gene: TRBD1
CDR3 protein: CASSHRDRGHEQYF
CDR3 DNA: TGTGCCAGCAGCCACCGGGACAGGGGACACGAGCAGTACTTC

clone size: NA
V gene: TRBV20-1
J gene: TRBJ2-5
D gene: TRBD2
CDR3 protein: CCAGALAGRRETQYF
CDR3 DNA: TGCTGTGCTGGGGCACTAGCGGGGAGAAGGGAGACCCAGTACTTC

clone size: few
V gene: TRBV5-1
J gene: TRBJ2-5
D gene: TRBD2
CDR3 protein: CASSTGGGQETQYF
CDR3 DNA: TGCGCCAGCAGCACCGGCGGGGGGCAAGAGACCCAGTACTTC

clone size: many
V gene: TRBV3-1
J gene: TRBJ2-7
D gene: NA
CDR3 protein: CASSHQDGSYEQYF
CDR3 DNA: TGTGCCAGCAGCCATCAGGACGGGAGCTACGAGCAGTACTTC